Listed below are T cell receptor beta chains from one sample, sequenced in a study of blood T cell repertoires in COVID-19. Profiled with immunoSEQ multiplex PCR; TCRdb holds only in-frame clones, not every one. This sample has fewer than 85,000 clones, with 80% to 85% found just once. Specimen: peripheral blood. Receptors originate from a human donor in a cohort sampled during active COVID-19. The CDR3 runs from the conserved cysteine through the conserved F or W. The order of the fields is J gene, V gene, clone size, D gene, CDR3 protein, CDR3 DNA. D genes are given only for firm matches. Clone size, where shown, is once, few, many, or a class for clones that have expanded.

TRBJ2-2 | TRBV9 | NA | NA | CASSPNTGELFF | TGTGCCAGCAGCCCAAACACCGGGGAGCTGTTTTTT
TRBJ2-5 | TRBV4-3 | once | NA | CASSQDLLAETQYF | TGCGCCAGCAGCCAAGATCTGTTAGCGGAGACCCAGTACTTC
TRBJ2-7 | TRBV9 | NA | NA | CASSAATGWGEQYF | TGTGCCAGCAGCGCCGCTACAGGGTGGGGGGAGCAGTACTTC
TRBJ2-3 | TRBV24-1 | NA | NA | CATSVEGARTDTQYF | TGTGCCACCAGTGTGGAAGGGGCTCGGACAGATACGCAGTATTTT
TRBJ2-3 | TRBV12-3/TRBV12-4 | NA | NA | CASSFSTADTQYF | TGTGCCAGCAGTTTTTCTACCGCGGATACGCAGTATTTT
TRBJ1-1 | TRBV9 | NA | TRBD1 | CASSPRGGQGETEAFF | TGTGCCAGCAGCCCAAGGGGGGGACAGGGAGAAACTGAAGCTTTCTTT
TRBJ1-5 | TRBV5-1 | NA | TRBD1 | CASSQGDRGQPQHF | TGCGCCAGCAGCCAGGGGGATAGGGGTCAGCCCCAGCATTTT
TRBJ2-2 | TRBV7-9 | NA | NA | CASSFTVASGEPNTGELFF | TGTGCCAGCAGCTTTACAGTCGCGTCGGGGGAGCCGAACACCGGGGAGCTGTTTTTT
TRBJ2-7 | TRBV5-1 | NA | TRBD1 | CASSPLDRGTYEQYF | TGCGCCAGCAGCCCCCTGGACAGGGGTACCTACGAGCAGTACTTC
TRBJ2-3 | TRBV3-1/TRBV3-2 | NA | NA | CASYTDTQYF | TGTGCCAGCTACACAGATACGCAGTATTTT
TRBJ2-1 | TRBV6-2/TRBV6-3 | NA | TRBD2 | CASSTRWGGEQFF | TGTGCCAGCAGTACGCGATGGGGGGGTGAGCAGTTCTTC
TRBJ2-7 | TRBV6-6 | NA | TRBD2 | CASSYPGWGGEQYF | TGTGCCAGCAGTTACCCCGGTTGGGGGGGCGAGCAGTACTTC
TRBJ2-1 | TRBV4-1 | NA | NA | CASSRSSDSSSYNEQFF | TGCGCCAGCAGCCGATCATCCGACAGTAGCTCCTACAATGAGCAGTTCTTC
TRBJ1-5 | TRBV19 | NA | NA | CASFQSHSNQPQHF | TGTGCCAGTTTTCAATCCCATAGCAATCAGCCCCAGCATTTT
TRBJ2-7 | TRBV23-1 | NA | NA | CASSPKAPSTALYEQYF | TGCGCCAGCAGTCCAAAGGCCCCGTCGACAGCTCTCTACGAGCAGTACTTC
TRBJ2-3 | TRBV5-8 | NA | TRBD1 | CASSLGQGSDTQYF | TGTGCCAGCAGCTTAGGACAGGGCTCAGATACGCAGTATTTT
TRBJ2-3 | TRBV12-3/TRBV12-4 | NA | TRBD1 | CASSLGTGGTQYF | TGTGCCAGCAGTCTGGGGACAGGAGGTACGCAGTATTTT
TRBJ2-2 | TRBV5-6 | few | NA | CASSPDTGELFF | TGTGCCAGCAGCCCGGACACCGGGGAGCTGTTTTTT
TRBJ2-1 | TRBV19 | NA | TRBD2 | CASSIGLAGEQFF | TGTGCCAGTAGTATCGGACTAGCGGGGGAGCAGTTCTTC
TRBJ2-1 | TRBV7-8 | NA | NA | CASSPRYNEQFF | TGTGCCAGCAGCCCCCGTTACAATGAGCAGTTCTTC
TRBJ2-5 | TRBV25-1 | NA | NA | CASTPPDKETQYF | TGTGCCAGCACCCCCCCAGACAAAGAGACCCAGTACTTC
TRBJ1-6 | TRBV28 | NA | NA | CASSPQSFSYNSPLHF | TGTGCCAGCAGTCCCCAAAGCTTCTCCTATAATTCACCCCTCCACTTT
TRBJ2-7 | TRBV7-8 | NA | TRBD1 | CASSLGQGAGEQYF | TGTGCCAGCAGCTTGGGACAGGGGGCCGGCGAGCAGTACTTC
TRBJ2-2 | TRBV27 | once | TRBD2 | CASSLLWGGTGELFF | TGTGCCAGCAGTTTATTGTGGGGGGGGACCGGGGAGCTGTTTTTT
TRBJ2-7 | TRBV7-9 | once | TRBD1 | CASSLAVTGTEQYF | TGTGCCAGCAGCTTAGCGGTGACAGGGACCGAGCAGTACTTC
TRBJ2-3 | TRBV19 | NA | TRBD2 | CASSIGLAADTQYF | TGTGCCAGTAGTATAGGACTAGCAGCAGATACGCAGTATTTT
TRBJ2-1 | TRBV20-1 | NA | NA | CSARDAGIQFF | TGCAGTGCTAGAGATGCGGGTATCCAGTTCTTC
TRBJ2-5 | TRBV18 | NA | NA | CASSPSGETQYF | TGTGCCAGCTCACCATCCGGAGAGACCCAGTACTTC
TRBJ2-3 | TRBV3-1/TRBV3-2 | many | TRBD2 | CASSRTGTSGTDTQYF | TGTGCCAGCAGCCGTACCGGGACTAGCGGCACAGATACGCAGTATTTT
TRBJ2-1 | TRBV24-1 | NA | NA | CATSVQAGLGNEQFF | TGTGCCACCAGTGTCCAGGCGGGGTTGGGCAATGAGCAGTTCTTC
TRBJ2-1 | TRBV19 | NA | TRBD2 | CATRLAGQYNEQFF | TGTGCCACCCGACTAGCGGGGCAGTACAATGAGCAGTTCTTC
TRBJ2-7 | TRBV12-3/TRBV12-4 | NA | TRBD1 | CASSFDRGEQYF | TGTGCCAGCAGTTTCGACAGGGGCGAGCAGTACTTC
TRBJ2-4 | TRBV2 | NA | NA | CASSAQGGGKNIQYF | TGTGCCAGCAGTGCGCAGGGGGGAGGTAAAAACATTCAGTACTTC
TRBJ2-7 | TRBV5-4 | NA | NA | CASSPAGGRPYEQYF | TGTGCCAGCAGCCCGGCAGGGGGGCGCCCGTACGAGCAGTACTTC
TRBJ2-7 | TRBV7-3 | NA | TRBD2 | CASSVSGGRADEQYF | TGTGCCAGCAGCGTTAGCGGGGGGAGGGCCGACGAGCAGTACTTC
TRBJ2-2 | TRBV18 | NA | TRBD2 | CASSPFGLAGENTGELFF | TGTGCCAGCTCACCATTCGGACTAGCGGGGGAAAACACCGGGGAGCTGTTTTTT
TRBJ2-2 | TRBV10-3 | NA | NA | CAISELAAGNTGELFF | TGTGCCATCAGTGAGTTAGCGGCAGGGAACACCGGGGAGCTGTTTTTT